This T cell receptor beta chain was identified in a study of beta chain features in type 1 diabetes. V dropped 4 bases and J dropped 6; count of bases not matched to a gene: 5. The CDR3 sequence is 15 residues long. CDR1 and CDR2 from the germline V gene are LNHNV and YYDKDF (reference sequence). Reverse transcribing all isolated RNA meant expressed TCRB transcripts were sequenced. The table came from immunoSEQ multiplex PCR; TCRdb's copy has only in-frame clones and leaves some out. Of 500,000 to 700,000 clones listed, about 14% are singletons. This receptor was taken from a man aged 18 to 30 in good health. Sequencing was done on a sample of naive CD4+ T cells from blood. The chain couples TRBV15 to TRBJ2-2, with 10 bases matching TRBD1. The CDR3 bases are TGTGCCACCAGCAAGTGGGACAGGGGCGCCGGGGAGCTGTTTTTT. Protein: CATSKWDRGAGELFF.